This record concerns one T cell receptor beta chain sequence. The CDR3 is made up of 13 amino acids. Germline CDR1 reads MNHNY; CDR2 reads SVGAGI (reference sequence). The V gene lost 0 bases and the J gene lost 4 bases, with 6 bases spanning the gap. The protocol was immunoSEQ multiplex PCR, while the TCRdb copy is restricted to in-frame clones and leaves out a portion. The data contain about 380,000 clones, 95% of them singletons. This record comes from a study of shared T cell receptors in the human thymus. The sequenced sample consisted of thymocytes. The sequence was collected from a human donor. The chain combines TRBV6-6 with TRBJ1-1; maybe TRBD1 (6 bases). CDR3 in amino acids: CASSYSGGTEAFF. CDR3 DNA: TGTGCCAGCAGTTACTCAGGGGGCACTGAAGCTTTCTTT.